This T cell receptor (beta chain) derives from a study of cytomegalovirus exposure and HLA in healthy donors. Points from the study as a whole: What a later analysis showed was that several of the most significant clusters appeared linked to common viral pathogens. No immune exposure information besides CMV serostatus was available.

In the PCR, 60 Vbeta and 13 Jbeta primers were used. Only in-frame clones appear in the TCRdb table, and some are missing; sequencing was by immunoSEQ multiplex PCR. This sample yields approximately 170,000 clones, of which roughly 79% are seen a single time; around 1.9% belongs to the top ten. This CDR3 comprises 14 residues. CDR1 is MGHDK, CDR2 SYGVNS, per germline. V lost 2 bases to trimming and J lost 4 bases, with 11 bases between them. A single count supports this clone. The antigen remains undetermined. The sequence came from a woman in her 30s in good health and CMV-seropositive. The sequenced material came from PBMCs. The chain couples TRBV25-1 to TRBJ1-2; D uncertain. The CDR3 nucleotides read TGTGCCAGCAGTGAACCGGGAACCGTCTATGGCTACACCTTC. This translates into CASSEPGTVYGYTF.